This T cell receptor (beta chain) was documented in a study of graft-versus-host responses after intestinal transplantation. Study-wide results and limits: The study found high graft-versus-host to host-versus-graft clonal ratios in allografts of patients with graft-donor T cell macrochimerism.

Regarding this clone: The antigen is not known.

TCRdb keeps only in-frame clones here, not all; method: immunoSEQ multiplex PCR. The data contain more than 70,000 clones, almost 90% of them singletons. This sample comprised unstimulated CD4+ T cells sorted from spleen or lymph node cells, obtained before intestinal transplant. The sequence was collected from a human donor who received an intestinal transplant.

The CDR3 DNA is TGTGCCAGCAGCTTGGGTCGGGGGATGAACACTGAAGCTTTCTTT. This translates into CASSLGRGMNTEAFF. The gene calls are TRBV5-4 and TRBJ1-1; TRBD1 is a possible D gene (5 bases). Germline CDR1 is SGHNT and CDR2 is YYREEE (reference sequence). The germline V and J ends were trimmed by 0 bases and 0 bases, with 9 bases remaining between them. This CDR3 is built from 15 residues.